These 3 T cell receptor beta chains originate from one sample sequenced in a study of early T cells in non-severe SARS-CoV-2 infection. TCRdb used MiXCR to reprocess the 5' RACE reads, holding one entry per CDR3 protein. The table records 30,000 to 40,000 distinct CDR3 sequences, 5% to 6% of them present only once. Sequencing used whole blood. These receptor sequences come from an adult who was a healthcare worker with PCR-confirmed SARS-CoV-2 infection or an uninfected control (not recorded which).

The table lists this clonotype with many counts. The chain carries TRBV12-3 or TRBV12-4 and TRBJ2-4; D is unclear. V gave up 6 bases and J gave up 0 bases, with 12 bases separating them. This CDR3 comprises 15 residues. The CDR3 nucleotides read TGTGCCAGCAGCACTCAGGTGCTAGCCAAAAACATTCAGTACTTC. Amino acids: CASSTQVLAKNIQYF.

This clonotype occurred many times. V gene TRBV14 combines with J gene TRBJ1-1; D not certain. The V gene's germline CDR1 is SGHDN and CDR2 FVKESK. Trimming stripped 1 base from V and 4 bases from J, with 7 bases between. The CDR3 extends over 13 amino acids. CDR3 protein: CASSQVLGTEAFF. As DNA, the CDR3 is TGTGCCAGCAGCCAAGTTTTAGGCACTGAAGCTTTCTTT.

There are many counts of this clonotype. V and J are TRBV12-3 or TRBV12-4 and TRBJ1-2; 7 bases line up with TRBD1. V shed 7 bases and J 4 bases; nucleotides not matched to a gene: 6. This CDR3 region has 13 residues. The CDR3: CASTPGQVYGYTF. The CDR3 coding sequence is TGTGCCAGCACCCCCGGACAGGTCTATGGCTACACCTTC.